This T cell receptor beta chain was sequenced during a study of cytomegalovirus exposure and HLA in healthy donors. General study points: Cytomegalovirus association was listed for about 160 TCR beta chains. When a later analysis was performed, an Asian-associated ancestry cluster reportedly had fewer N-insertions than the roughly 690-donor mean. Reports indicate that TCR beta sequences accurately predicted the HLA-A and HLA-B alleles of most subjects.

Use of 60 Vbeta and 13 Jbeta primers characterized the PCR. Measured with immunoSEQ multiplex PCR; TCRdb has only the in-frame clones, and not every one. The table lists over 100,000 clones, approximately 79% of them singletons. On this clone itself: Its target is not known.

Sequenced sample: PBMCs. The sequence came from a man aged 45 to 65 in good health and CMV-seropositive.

DNA for the CDR3: TGTGCCAGCATCCCTGGTTCGAGTGCAACTAATGAAAAACTGTTTTTT. This encodes CASIPGSSATNEKLFF. The chain is built from TRBV5-8 and TRBJ1-4; D gene ambiguous. This CDR3 spans 16 amino acids. Germline V gene lookup returns CDR1 SGHTS and CDR2 YDEGEE. Trimming removed 6 bases at V and 0 bases at J, with 15 bases between.